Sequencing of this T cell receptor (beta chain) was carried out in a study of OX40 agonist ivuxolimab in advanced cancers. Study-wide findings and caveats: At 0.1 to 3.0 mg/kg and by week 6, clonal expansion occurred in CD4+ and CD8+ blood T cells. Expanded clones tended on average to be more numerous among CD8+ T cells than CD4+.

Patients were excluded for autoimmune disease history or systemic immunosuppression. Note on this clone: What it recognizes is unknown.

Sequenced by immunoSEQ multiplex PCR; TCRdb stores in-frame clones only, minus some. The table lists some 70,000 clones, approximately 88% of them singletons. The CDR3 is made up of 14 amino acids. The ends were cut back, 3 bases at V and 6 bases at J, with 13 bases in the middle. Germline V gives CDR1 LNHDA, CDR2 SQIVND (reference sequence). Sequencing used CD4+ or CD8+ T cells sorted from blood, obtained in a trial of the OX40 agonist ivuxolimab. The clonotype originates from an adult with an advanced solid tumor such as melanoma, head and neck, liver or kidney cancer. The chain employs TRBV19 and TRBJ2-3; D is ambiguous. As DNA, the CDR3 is TGTGCCAGTAGTATTCTATGGGAAGCGGATACGCAGTATTTT. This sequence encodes CASSILWEADTQYF. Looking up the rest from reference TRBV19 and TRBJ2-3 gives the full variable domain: DGGITQSPKYLFRKEGQNVTLSCEQNLNHDAMYWYRQDPGQGLRLIYYSQIVNDFQKGDIAEGYSVSREKKESFPLTVTSAQKNPTAFYLCASSILWEADTQYFGPGTRLTVL.